A selection of T cell receptor beta chains follows, all from one sample in a study of STAT5B mutations in CD4+ large granular lymphocyte leukemia. The assay was immunoSEQ multiplex PCR, and TCRdb's table has in-frame clones only and misses some. This table has 23,000 or so clones, approximately 80% appearing once. Material: CD4+ T cells from blood buffy coats. These receptors all come from a human donor in good health. CDR3s include the opening cysteine and the closing phenylalanine or tryptophan. A D gene is named only where the DNA matches it firmly. Clone size is shown for a subset of rows, as once, few, many or a class of expanded clone.

j_gene: TRBJ2-7; v_gene: TRBV29-1; abundance: .; d_gene: TRBD2; len: 13; CDR3aa: CSVVGGTTYEQYF; CDR3nt: TGCAGCGTCGTGGGAGGGACGACCTACGAGCAGTACTTC
j_gene: TRBJ2-5; v_gene: TRBV7-9; abundance: .; d_gene: .; len: 14; CDR3aa: CASSLTGLGETQYF; CDR3nt: TGTGCCAGCAGCCTAACAGGGTTGGGGGAGACCCAGTACTTC
j_gene: TRBJ2-7; v_gene: TRBV6-5; abundance: .; d_gene: .; len: 13; CDR3aa: CASRSGLTYEQYF; CDR3nt: TGTGCCAGCAGGTCAGGGTTAACCTACGAGCAGTACTTC
j_gene: TRBJ1-3; v_gene: TRBV7-9; abundance: .; d_gene: .; len: 12; CDR3aa: CASRPYGDTIYF; CDR3nt: TGTGCCAGCAGACCCTACGGGGACACCATATATTTT
j_gene: TRBJ1-1; v_gene: TRBV19; abundance: .; d_gene: .; len: 14; CDR3aa: CASSISTRGAEAFF; CDR3nt: TGTGCCAGTAGTATTTCCACCCGGGGGGCTGAAGCTTTCTTT
j_gene: TRBJ2-7; v_gene: TRBV6-5; abundance: .; d_gene: .; len: 14; CDR3aa: CASSYAGDTYEQYF; CDR3nt: TGTGCCAGCAGTTACGCCGGAGACACCTACGAGCAGTACTTC
j_gene: TRBJ2-1; v_gene: TRBV7-2; abundance: .; d_gene: .; len: 13; CDR3aa: CASSFQDHNEQFF; CDR3nt: TGTGCCAGCAGCTTCCAGGACCACAATGAGCAGTTCTTC
j_gene: TRBJ1-1; v_gene: TRBV5-4; abundance: few; d_gene: .; len: 14; CDR3aa: CASSAGGSNTEAFF; CDR3nt: TGTGCCAGCAGCGCCGGGGGCTCGAACACTGAAGCTTTCTTT
j_gene: TRBJ2-7; v_gene: TRBV18; abundance: .; d_gene: .; len: 13; CDR3aa: CASSPLNVDEQYF; CDR3nt: TGTGCCAGCTCACCACTCAACGTAGACGAGCAGTACTTC
j_gene: TRBJ2-6; v_gene: TRBV19; abundance: .; d_gene: .; len: 16; CDR3aa: CASSIVGGSGANVLTF; CDR3nt: TGTGCCAGTAGTATAGTGGGGGGCTCGGGGGCCAACGTCCTGACTTTC
j_gene: TRBJ2-7; v_gene: TRBV28; abundance: .; d_gene: TRBD2; len: 14; CDR3aa: CASSLSSGRGEQYF; CDR3nt: TGTGCCAGCAGTTTATCGAGCGGGAGAGGCGAGCAGTACTTC
j_gene: TRBJ1-1; v_gene: TRBV29-1; abundance: few; d_gene: TRBD1; len: 12; CDR3aa: CSVGDRGTEAFF; CDR3nt: TGCAGCGTTGGGGACAGGGGAACTGAAGCTTTCTTT
j_gene: TRBJ1-1; v_gene: TRBV4-1; abundance: few; d_gene: .; len: 14; CDR3aa: CASSQFPGLQGAFF; CDR3nt: TGCGCCAGCAGCCAATTTCCGGGACTCCAAGGAGCTTTCTTT
j_gene: TRBJ2-3; v_gene: TRBV5-6; abundance: .; d_gene: .; len: 15; CDR3aa: CASSPLRGGTDTQYF; CDR3nt: TGTGCCAGCAGCCCTTTGCGGGGCGGCACAGATACGCAGTATTTT
j_gene: TRBJ2-3; v_gene: TRBV7-8; abundance: .; d_gene: .; len: 12; CDR3aa: CASSSILNTQYF; CDR3nt: TGTGCCAGCAGCTCGATTCTGAATACGCAGTATTTT
j_gene: TRBJ2-5; v_gene: TRBV7-6; abundance: .; d_gene: .; len: 16; CDR3aa: CASSLGGQGREETQYF; CDR3nt: TGTGCCAGCAGCTTAGGGGGTCAGGGGCGAGAAGAGACCCAGTACTTC
j_gene: TRBJ1-4; v_gene: TRBV27; abundance: .; d_gene: .; len: 14; CDR3aa: CASSLGGRHEKLFF; CDR3nt: TGTGCCAGCAGTTTAGGGGGCAGACATGAAAAACTGTTTTTT
j_gene: TRBJ2-1; v_gene: TRBV25-1; abundance: .; d_gene: TRBD2; len: 16; CDR3aa: CASSESSGGPDNEQFF; CDR3nt: TGTGCCAGCAGTGAATCGTCGGGAGGGCCTGACAATGAGCAGTTCTTC
j_gene: TRBJ1-2; v_gene: TRBV6-4; abundance: .; d_gene: TRBD1; len: 15; CDR3aa: CASSVQGQGDYGYTF; CDR3nt: TGTGCCAGCAGTGTCCAGGGACAGGGGGACTATGGCTACACCTTC
j_gene: TRBJ1-1; v_gene: TRBV5-8; abundance: .; d_gene: TRBD1; len: 15; CDR3aa: CASSLTTGVNTEAFF; CDR3nt: TGTGCCAGCAGCTTAACGACAGGGGTGAACACTGAAGCTTTCTTT
j_gene: TRBJ2-1; v_gene: TRBV30; abundance: .; d_gene: TRBD2; len: 15; CDR3aa: CASRTSGSFSNEQFF; CDR3nt: TGTGCCTCCAGGACTAGCGGGAGTTTCAGCAATGAGCAGTTCTTC
j_gene: TRBJ2-3; v_gene: TRBV11-3; abundance: .; d_gene: TRBD1; len: 13; CDR3aa: CASVGQGLDTQYF; CDR3nt: TGTGCCAGCGTGGGACAGGGATTAGATACGCAGTATTTT
j_gene: TRBJ2-5; v_gene: TRBV7-2; abundance: once; d_gene: .; len: 12; CDR3aa: CASSLSRETQYF; CDR3nt: TGTGCCAGCAGCTTGTCTAGAGAGACCCAGTACTTC
j_gene: TRBJ2-3; v_gene: TRBV6-5; abundance: .; d_gene: TRBD1; len: 16; CDR3aa: CASSYSRGQGEDTQYF; CDR3nt: TGTGCCAGCAGTTACTCGAGAGGACAGGGGGAGGATACGCAGTATTTT
j_gene: TRBJ2-1; v_gene: TRBV9; abundance: .; d_gene: .; len: 15; CDR3aa: CASSVGGTTYNEQFF; CDR3nt: TGTGCCAGCAGCGTAGGAGGTACTACCTACAATGAGCAGTTCTTC
j_gene: TRBJ2-1; v_gene: TRBV5-1; abundance: .; d_gene: TRBD2; len: 15; CDR3aa: CASSSRSGSLDEQFF; CDR3nt: TGCGCCAGCAGCTCTAGGAGCGGGAGTTTAGATGAGCAGTTCTTC
j_gene: TRBJ2-5; v_gene: TRBV6-1; abundance: .; d_gene: .; len: 18; CDR3aa: CASSDPKQGLIGQETQYF; CDR3nt: TGTGCCAGCAGTGACCCTAAGCAAGGACTGATCGGGCAAGAGACCCAGTACTTC
j_gene: TRBJ2-1; v_gene: TRBV30; abundance: .; d_gene: TRBD2; len: 14; CDR3aa: CAWSSGTSSGEQFF; CDR3nt: TGTGCCTGGAGTTCGGGGACTAGCTCAGGTGAGCAGTTCTTC
j_gene: TRBJ2-3; v_gene: TRBV6-5; abundance: .; d_gene: TRBD1; len: 15; CDR3aa: CASRGQPHSTDTQYF; CDR3nt: TGTGCCAGCAGGGGACAGCCTCACTCCACAGATACGCAGTATTTT
j_gene: TRBJ1-1; v_gene: TRBV5-1; abundance: .; d_gene: .; len: 15; CDR3aa: CASSLGRGTNTEAFF; CDR3nt: TGCGCCAGCAGCTTGGGAAGGGGCACGAACACTGAAGCTTTCTTT
j_gene: TRBJ2-3; v_gene: TRBV5-5; abundance: .; d_gene: .; len: 16; CDR3aa: CASSNGGLAPTDTQYF; CDR3nt: TGTGCCAGCAGCAATGGTGGGCTAGCTCCCACAGATACGCAGTATTTT
j_gene: TRBJ2-7; v_gene: TRBV5-6; abundance: .; d_gene: TRBD1; len: 15; CDR3aa: CASSATGGKSDEQYF; CDR3nt: TGTGCCAGCAGCGCCACAGGGGGCAAAAGCGACGAGCAGTACTTC
j_gene: TRBJ2-7; v_gene: TRBV7-9; abundance: .; d_gene: .; len: 13; CDR3aa: CASSLEDLYEQYF; CDR3nt: TGTGCCAGCAGCTTAGAAGATCTCTACGAGCAGTACTTC
j_gene: TRBJ2-7; v_gene: TRBV5-1; abundance: few; d_gene: .; len: 14; CDR3aa: CASSLEGGAYEQYF; CDR3nt: TGCGCCAGCAGCTTGGAGGGCGGAGCCTACGAGCAGTACTTC
j_gene: TRBJ2-1; v_gene: TRBV5-1; abundance: .; d_gene: TRBD2; len: 15; CDR3aa: CASSLTSGSHNEQFF; CDR3nt: TGCGCCAGCAGCTTGACTAGCGGGAGTCACAATGAGCAGTTCTTC
j_gene: TRBJ2-7; v_gene: TRBV21-1; abundance: few; d_gene: .; len: 14; CDR3aa: CARAQREGSYEQYF; CDR3nt: TGTGCCAGGGCTCAGCGGGAGGGCTCCTACGAGCAGTACTTC
j_gene: TRBJ1-5; v_gene: TRBV10-3; abundance: .; d_gene: TRBD1; len: 15; CDR3aa: CAISEGTAVNQPQHF; CDR3nt: TGTGCCATCAGTGAGGGGACAGCGGTTAATCAGCCCCAGCATTTT